This TCR beta chain stems from a study of chemoradiotherapy in HPV16-positive cancers (dated by TCRdb to the early 2020s). Broadly, across the study: Candidate HPV-specific T-cell clones and common TCR motifs were defined through functional T-cell assays on cells from a couple of HPV16-positive patients. The study asked whether T-cell immunity to the HPV oncoproteins E6 and E7 changes during chemoradiotherapy and whether this immunity affects survival. Next, the candidate HPV-specific TCRs and motifs were followed in TCR repertoires from about 90 patients with HPV-related cancers.

Repertoires were sampled repeatedly over the course of chemoradiotherapy so that clonal expansion in the tumor microenvironment could be followed. Concerning this clone itself: Which antigen it targets is not known. The input lacks base qualities; no much larger clone sits a single base away.

Libraries were prepared through the immunoSEQ multiplex PCR assay. In TCRdb, the immuneACCESS table is reduced to in-frame sequences with V and J assigned. These tables do not hold every clone; where another copy was compared, an unresolved V gene accounts for under half, and the others remain unexplained. The sample has more than 13,000 clones on record, roughly 88% of them singletons. Approximately 3.5% of the sample is held by the ten biggest clonotypes. What the authors observed across the whole study: Improved recurrence-free survival in HPV16-positive patients was associated with expansion of HPV-responsive T cells during chemoradiotherapy. Expansion of candidate HPV-specific clones and E7-related TCR motifs was observed in the tumor microenvironment during treatment, whereas no such expansion was observed for non-HPV-specific T cells. The survival association was reported for HPV16-positive patients, and the functional definition of HPV-specific T cells was derived from only two HPV16-positive patients.

Trimming at the junction amounts to 5 bases on V and 6 bases on J, and the germline ends lie 13 bases apart. In the germline V gene, CDR1 corresponds to MNHEY and CDR2 to SVGAGI. From the cysteine up to the phenylalanine, the CDR3 has a length of 13 residues. The CDR3 DNA has 39 bases and is translated from base 1. The sequencing here drew on blood, taken from a patient who underwent chemoradiotherapy. This sequence originates from a human donor with HPV-associated anogenital cancer. The chain uses TRBV6-5 and TRBJ1-1, with no confidently assigned D gene. This receptor has the CDR3 CASSALRQPEAFF. In nucleotide form, the sequence is TGTGCCAGCAGTGCCCTACGGCAACCTGAAGCTTTCTTT.